Listed here is a single TCR beta chain. The data belong to a study of blood T cell repertoires in COVID-19. Trimming removed 0 bases at V and 0 bases at J, with 8 bases between. The CDR3 has 15 amino acids. The germline CDR1 and CDR2 sequences are LGHNA and YSLEER. Original handling: It was from reference gene primer amplification that nucleated cell counts were estimated. Measured with immunoSEQ multiplex PCR; TCRdb has only the in-frame clones, and not every one. D and trimming were read from the DNA, whereas the V and J calls and clone size are those reported in that table. The table shows about 150,000 clones, with roughly four fifths occurring only once.

This sequence joins TRBV4-3 and TRBJ1-1; D is uncertain. This TCR was recovered from a man in his forties or fifties who had recovered from COVID-19. The material sequenced was PBMCs or T cells enriched from blood (not recorded which). This chain's CDR3 is CASSQDPGMNTEAFF. CDR3 DNA: TGCGCCAGCAGCCAAGATCCGGGTATGAACACTGAAGCTTTCTTT.